Listed here are 32 T cell receptor beta chains from one sample, sequenced in a study of control samples from healthy donors and cancer patients. Only in-frame clones appear in the TCRdb table, and some are missing; sequencing was by immunoSEQ multiplex PCR. The sample shows about 120,000 clones, around 88% of them seen only once. Sequenced input: blood. These receptors were obtained from a man aged 35-49 years in good health.

The chain couples TRBV11-3 to TRBJ1-2; D is possibly TRBD1 (5 bases). CDR3 size: 13 residues. V lost 1 base, J lost 4 bases, and 7 bases lay in between. The germline gives CDR1 SGHNT, CDR2 YENEEA. The DNA of the CDR3 is TGTGCCAGCAGCTTAGGACAGTCCTATGGCTACACCTTC. It is translated as CASSLGQSYGYTF.

The chain employs TRBV11-2 and TRBJ1-2; no clear D gene. CDR1 is SGHAT and CDR2 is FQNNGV in the germline V gene. Trimming took 3 bases from V and 4 from J, leaving 15 bases between them. The CDR3 contains 15 residues. CDR3: CASSFGSGSIYGYTF. Written as DNA, the CDR3 is TGTGCCAGCAGCTTTGGTTCAGGCTCCATCTATGGCTACACCTTC.

J is TRBJ2-7 and V is TRBV4-3; 7 bases fit TRBD2. With 0 bases clipped from V and 4 bases from J, the junction kept 6 bases outside the gene matches. Looked up from germline, CDR1 is LGHNA and CDR2 is YSLEER. The CDR3 is 15 residues long. CDR3 in DNA: TGCGCCAGCAGCCAAGATGGGGGGGGGATATACGAGCAGTACTTC. As protein: CASSQDGGGIYEQYF.

The chain couples TRBV6-1 to TRBJ1-1, with TRBD1 as a possible D gene (6 bases). CDR3 length equals 15 residues. Trimming shortened V by 3 bases and J by 3 bases, and 14 bases separated the two germline ends. CDR1 MNHNS and CDR2 SASEGT come from the germline V gene. Here the CDR3 DNA reads TGTGCCAGCAGTGATGGGGGGCGATGGTACACTGAAGCTTTCTTT. Protein: CASSDGGRWYTEAFF.

The V gene is TRBV12-3 or TRBV12-4, the J gene TRBJ2-3, with no clear D. Trimming pared 4 bases from V and 5 bases from J, leaving 7 bases between. The CDR3 runs 12 residues. CDR3 residues: CASSSLGDTQYF. CDR3 DNA: TGTGCCAGCAGTTCCCTAGGAGATACGCAGTATTTT.

The gene calls are TRBV5-1 and TRBJ1-2, with D unresolved. This CDR3 region has 15 residues. Germline V lookup: CDR1 SGHRS, CDR2 YFSETQ. The V gene lost 4 bases and the J gene lost 2 bases, with 15 bases spanning the gap. This CDR3 is CASSPNRDLNYGYTF. CDR3 coding DNA: TGCGCCAGCAGCCCGAACCGAGATTTGAACTATGGCTACACCTTC.

The rearrangement links TRBV4-2 to TRBJ1-4; no clear D gene. This CDR3 is built from 14 residues. Germline V gene lookup returns CDR1 LGHNA and CDR2 YNFKEQ. V was shortened by 0 bases and J by 5 bases, with 7 bases between the two germline ends. This CDR3 reads CASSQETANEKLFF. DNA of the CDR3: TGTGCCAGCAGCCAAGAGACCGCGAATGAAAAACTGTTTTTT.

The chain combines TRBV5-1 with TRBJ2-7, with TRBD2 matching over 8 bases. CDR1 and CDR2 (germline): SGHRS, YFSETQ. Trimming took 3 bases from V and 4 from J; bases not matched to a gene: 9. CDR3 size: 15 residues. Here the CDR3 reads CASSWSGGRTYEQYF. Here the CDR3 DNA reads TGCGCCAGCAGCTGGAGCGGGGGCCGTACGTACGAGCAGTACTTC.

The rearrangement links TRBV7-2 to TRBJ1-6; maybe TRBD1 (6 bases). Looked up from germline, CDR1 is SGHTA and CDR2 is FQGNSA. The V end was cut by 5 bases, the J end by 6 bases, with 11 bases between. The CDR3 contains 14 residues. This CDR3 reads CASSPQGINSPLHF. In DNA form, the CDR3 reads TGTGCCAGCAGCCCCCAGGGGATTAATTCACCCCTCCACTTT.

This clone was picked up one time. The J gene is TRBJ1-3, the V gene TRBV7-3, with 10 bases that match TRBD1. The junction had 3 bases not matched to a gene; V was cut back by 3 bases and J by 4 bases. The CDR3 is made up of 15 amino acids. Germline V CDR1 and CDR2: SGHTA, FQGTGA. The CDR3 loop reads CASSLTGGTGNTIYF. The CDR3 nucleotides are TGTGCCAGCAGCTTGACAGGGGGCACGGGAAACACCATATATTTT. The variable domain in full, completed from reference TRBV7-3 and TRBJ1-3, reads GAGVSQTPSNKVTEKGKYVELRCDPISGHTALYWYRQSLGQGPEFLIYFQGTGAADDSGLPNDRFFAVRPEGSVSTLKIQRTERGDSAVYLCASSLTGGTGNTIYFGEGSWLTVV.

The chain joins TRBV5-6 to TRBJ1-2; D gene uncertain. V was trimmed by 1 base and J by 3 bases, leaving 7 bases between them. Germline loops: CDR1 SGHDT, CDR2 YYEEEE. The CDR3 is 13 residues long. DNA for the CDR3: TGTGCCAGCAGCTTGATACTGGACTATGGCTACACCTTC. It encodes CASSLILDYGYTF.

As regards this clone: The DNA is left out, because the CDR3 cannot be placed on it with certainty; the CDR3 is given as TCRdb lists it. The gene calls are TRBV30 and TRBJ2-7. The CDR3 length equals 17 residues, ends included. Germline assignment: CDR1 GTSNPN and CDR2 SVGIG (reference sequence). The CDR3 protein is CAWSYLPAFGAAYEQYF.

The rearrangement uses TRBV5-4 and TRBJ2-3, with a weak D call TRBD1 (6 bases). V lost 3 bases to trimming and J lost 1 base, with 15 bases between them. This CDR3 spans 16 amino acids. The germline gives CDR1 SGHNT, CDR2 YYREEE (reference sequence). DNA for the CDR3: TGTGCCAGCAGCTCCTTGACGGCAGGGGGCACAGATACGCAGTATTTT. Translated: CASSSLTAGGTDTQYF.

This clone turned up a few times. J is TRBJ2-3 and V is TRBV2; 12 bases are a match to TRBD1. Losses at the gene ends were 5 bases for V and 15 bases for J; bases not matched to a gene: 3. CDR3 length equals 11 residues. Germline CDR1 SNHLY, CDR2 FYNNEI. The chain's CDR3 is CASSRDRGLYF. The DNA of the CDR3 is TGTGCCAGCAGTCGGGACAGGGGGCTTTATTTT.

This chain joins TRBV5-1 and TRBJ1-4; the D is unclear. With 6 bases removed from V and 6 bases from J, the gap between germline ends came to 9 bases. The CDR3 runs 12 residues. Germline assignment: CDR1 SGHRS and CDR2 YFSETQ. The CDR3 coding sequence is TGCGCCAGCACGGATTTAGATGAAAAACTGTTTTTT. Protein sequence: CASTDLDEKLFF.

The chain employs TRBV13 and TRBJ1-1; no reliable D call. With 3 bases removed from V and 2 bases from J, the gap between germline ends came to 10 bases. The CDR3 spans 14 residues. Per germline, CDR1 PRHDT and CDR2 FYEKMQ (reference sequence). This CDR3 reads CASSFRTENTEAFF. As DNA, the CDR3 is TGTGCCAGCAGCTTTAGGACCGAAAACACTGAAGCTTTCTTT.

CDR3 DNA sequence: TGCGCCAGCAGCCAAGATAGGACTTGGAGCGCTAATGAAAAACTGTTTTTT. It encodes CASSQDRTWSANEKLFF. The chain recombines TRBV4-3 with TRBJ1-4, with D hard to call. Trimming took off 0 bases at V and 3 bases at J, with 14 bases between the two ends. The germline CDR1 and CDR2 sequences are LGHNA and YSLEER. The CDR3 is made up of 17 amino acids.

The J gene is TRBJ2-7, the V gene TRBV24-1; 9 positions match TRBD1. The CDR3 is 14 residues long. V trimming: 5 bases; J trimming: 5 bases; junction bases outside the gene matches: 6. Germline V gives CDR1 KGHDR, CDR2 SFDVKD. The CDR3 reads CATSVGQGLHEQYF. Written as DNA, the CDR3 is TGTGCCACCAGTGTGGGACAGGGTCTTCACGAGCAGTACTTC.

J is TRBJ2-1 and V is TRBV19; maybe TRBD1 (6 bases). This CDR3 has 16 amino acids. Trimming shortened V by 5 bases and J by 1 base, and 15 bases separated the two germline ends. Germline V gene sequence: CDR1 LNHDA, CDR2 SQIVND (reference sequence). This chain's CDR3 is CASSPPQGRSYNEQFF. In nucleotides, the CDR3 is TGTGCCAGTAGTCCTCCCCAGGGGCGATCCTACAATGAGCAGTTCTTC.

V and J are TRBV5-1 and TRBJ2-1, with TRBD1 matching over 7 bases. The length of the CDR3 is 13 residues. Germline CDR1 SGHRS, CDR2 YFSETQ. Trimming removed 0 bases from V and 13 bases from J; junction bases left unmatched: 7. This CDR3 reads CASSLATGEKQFF. The CDR3, as DNA: TGCGCCAGCAGCTTGGCCACAGGGGAAAAACAGTTCTTC.

In the case of this clone: This sample also contains other DNA sequences that code for the same CDR3. This chain uses TRBV10-3 with TRBJ2-1; D is uncertain. V gave up 0 bases and J gave up 7 bases, with 1 base separating them. Germline CDR1 is ENHRY and CDR2 is SYGVKD. CDR3 length: 11 amino acids. This CDR3 is CAISESNEQFF. DNA of the CDR3: TGTGCCATCAGTGAGTCGAATGAGCAGTTCTTC.

This clone was counted a few times. In DNA form, the CDR3 reads TGTGCCAGCAGTTCTGACAGGGTTACTTCACCCCTCCACTTT. It is translated as CASSSDRVTSPLHF. The gene calls are TRBV11-2 and TRBJ1-6; 7 bases line up with TRBD1. The CDR3 runs 14 residues. The ends lost 6 bases at V and 9 bases at J; junction bases unmatched: 8. The germline V gene encodes CDR1 SGHAT and CDR2 FQNNGV.

This rearrangement joins TRBV2 to TRBJ1-2, with D possibly matching TRBD1 (6 bases). Germline values: CDR1 SNHLY, CDR2 FYNNEI. The germline V and J ends were trimmed by 5 bases and 4 bases, with 23 bases remaining between them. This CDR3 has 17 amino acids. In DNA, the CDR3 is TGTGCCAGCAGTATAACCGACCCAAGGACAGCGATCTATGGCTACACCTTC. This sequence encodes CASSITDPRTAIYGYTF. Supplemented by reference TRBV2 and TRBJ1-2, the full variable domain reads EPEVTQTPSHQVTQMGQEVILRCVPISNHLYFYWYRQILGQKVEFLVSFYNNEISEKSEIFDDQFSVERPDGSNFTLKIRSTKLEDSAMYFCASSITDPRTAIYGYTFGSGTRLTVV.

This CDR3 is CSVDEGGLRTGELFF. In DNA form, the CDR3 reads TGCAGCGTTGATGAGGGGGGGCTGAGGACCGGGGAGCTGTTTTTT. J is TRBJ2-2 and V is TRBV29-1; maybe TRBD2 (7 bases). The germline V and J ends were trimmed by 3 bases and 5 bases, with 16 bases remaining between them. Looked up from germline, CDR1 is SQVTM and CDR2 is ANQGSEA. The CDR3 consists of 15 residues.

The sample holds a few counts of this clone. J is TRBJ1-6 and V is TRBV6-4; D is unclear. The CDR3 loop spans 14 amino acids. Trimming stripped 10 bases from V and 0 bases from J, with 10 bases between. Germline CDR1 reads MRHNA; CDR2 reads SNTAGT. The CDR3 here is CANPNSSYNSPLHF. The CDR3, as DNA: TGTGCCAATCCGAACAGCTCCTATAATTCACCCCTCCACTTT.

V and J are TRBV30 and TRBJ1-1, with TRBD1 identical over 8 bases. With V trimmed by 5 bases and J by 1 base, 9 bases remained unmatched. CDR3 length: 15 residues. Germline CDR1 GTSNPN, CDR2 SVGIG (reference sequence). CDR3 in DNA: TGTGCCTGGGAGGGTCGGGACAGGAGGAACACTGAAGCTTTCTTT. This sequence encodes CAWEGRDRRNTEAFF.

This chain links TRBV20-1 with TRBJ2-1; D is perhaps TRBD2 (5 bases). The CDR3 consists of 10 residues. Trimming took 7 bases from V and 13 from J, leaving 14 bases between them. Germline CDR1 reads DFQATT; CDR2 reads SNEGSKA (reference sequence). This CDR3 is CSVEGPPQFF. In DNA, the CDR3 is TGCAGTGTCGAGGGCCCCCCCCAGTTCTTC.

This rearrangement joins TRBV7-9 to TRBJ1-4; D possibly corresponds to TRBD1 (5 bases). The CDR3 runs 13 residues. The V gene's germline CDR1 is SEHNR and CDR2 FQNEAQ (reference sequence). Trimming removed 1 base from V and 13 bases from J, with 13 bases in between. CDR3: CASSLGQGTGLFF. The CDR3 DNA sequence: TGTGCCAGCAGCTTAGGGCAGGGAACGGGACTGTTTTTT.

This rearrangement joins TRBV3-1 (or the pseudogene TRBV3-2) to TRBJ1-4; the match to TRBD1 covers 7 bases. The CDR3 sequence is 15 residues long. Germline V gives CDR1 LGHDT, CDR2 YNNKEL (reference sequence). The V segment lost 4 bases and the J segment 4 bases; nucleotides outside the gene matches: 6. The CDR3 loop is CASSPRQGHNEKLFF. The DNA of the CDR3 is TGTGCCAGCAGCCCTAGACAGGGACATAATGAAAAACTGTTTTTT.

The chain is built from TRBV9 and TRBJ2-5; 8 bases align to TRBD1. The CDR3 has 13 residues. V was pared by 3 bases and J by 5 bases, with 3 bases of the junction left unmatched. Germline V gives CDR1 SGDLS, CDR2 YYNGEE. CDR3 bases: TGTGCCAGCAGCGCAACAGGGGGGGAGACCCAGTACTTC. Its translation is CASSATGGETQYF.

The chain has TRBV24-1 and TRBJ2-7, with D tentatively TRBD1 (6 bases). The CDR3 length is 12 residues. Germline V gene lookup returns CDR1 KGHDR and CDR2 SFDVKD. V dropped 4 bases and J dropped 6 bases, with 9 bases sitting between them. CDR3: CATSETGFEQYF. The DNA of the CDR3 is TGTGCCACCAGTGAAACAGGGTTCGAGCAGTACTTC.

A word on this clone: One base away lies a much larger clone, so this may be a sequencing read error. Other DNA sequences from this sample encode an identical CDR3 as well. The gene calls are TRBV3-1 (or the pseudogene TRBV3-2) and TRBJ1-2; D not resolved. Germline V lookup: CDR1 LGHDT, CDR2 YNNKEL (reference sequence). The CDR3 consists of 13 residues. V was trimmed by 4 bases and J by 2 bases, leaving 8 bases between them. The CDR3 sequence: CASSPDGNYGYTF. The DNA for the CDR3 is TGTGCCAGCAGCCCCGACGGGAACTATGGCTACACCTTC.